The source of this T cell receptor beta chain is a study of shared clonotypes between healthy human individuals. Looking at the study overall: Samples came from two female and a few male donors aged 18 to 49.

Adult donors, all healthy and HIV-negative, had no recent acute infections or vaccinations. This clone was recorded once. Only in-frame clones appear in the TCRdb table, and some are missing; sequencing was by immunoSEQ multiplex PCR. This table holds over 1.4 million clones, roughly 96% found once. The sample comprised naive CD4+ T cells sorted from blood. Subset reported: CD45RA+ positively selected. This receptor was taken from a young man in good health.

CDR3 sequence (DNA): TGCGCCAGCAGCTCTGGACAGGGTGGGACCGGGGAGCTGTTTTTT. It encodes CASSSGQGGTGELFF. The chain carries TRBV5-1 and TRBJ2-2, with 8 bases matching TRBD1. Germline V gene data show CDR1 as SGHRS and CDR2 as YFSETQ. This CDR3 is 15 amino acids long. V lost 3 bases to trimming and J lost 5 bases; unmatched junction nucleotides: 6.